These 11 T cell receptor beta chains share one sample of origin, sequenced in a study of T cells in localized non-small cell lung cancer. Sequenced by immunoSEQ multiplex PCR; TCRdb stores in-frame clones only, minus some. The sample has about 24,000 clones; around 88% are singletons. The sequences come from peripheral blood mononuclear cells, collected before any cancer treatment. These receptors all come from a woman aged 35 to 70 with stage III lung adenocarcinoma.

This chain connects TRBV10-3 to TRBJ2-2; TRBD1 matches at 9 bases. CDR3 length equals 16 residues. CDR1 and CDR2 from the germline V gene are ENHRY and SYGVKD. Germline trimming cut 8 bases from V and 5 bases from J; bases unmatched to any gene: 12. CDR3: CAIWNRDRDLTGELFF. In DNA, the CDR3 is TGTGCCATCTGGAACCGGGACAGGGATTTGACCGGGGAGCTGTTTTTT.

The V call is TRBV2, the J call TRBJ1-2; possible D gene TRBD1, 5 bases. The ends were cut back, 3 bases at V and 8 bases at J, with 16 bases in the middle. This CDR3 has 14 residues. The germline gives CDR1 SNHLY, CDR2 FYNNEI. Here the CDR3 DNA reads TGTGCCAGCAGTGAGTCAAGGGGCCTATGGGGCTACACCTTC. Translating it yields CASSESRGLWGYTF.

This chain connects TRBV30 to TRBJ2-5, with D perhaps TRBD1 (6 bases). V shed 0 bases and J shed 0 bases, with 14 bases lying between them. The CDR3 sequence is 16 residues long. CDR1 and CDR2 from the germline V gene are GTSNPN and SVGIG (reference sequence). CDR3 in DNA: TGTGCCTGGAGTGTACTGGGGGCGGTGTACCAAGAGACCCAGTACTTC. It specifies CAWSVLGAVYQETQYF.

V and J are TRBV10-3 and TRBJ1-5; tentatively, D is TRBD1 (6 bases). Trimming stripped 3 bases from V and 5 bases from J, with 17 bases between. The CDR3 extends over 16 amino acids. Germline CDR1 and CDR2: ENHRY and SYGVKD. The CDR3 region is CAISDGQGNRHQPQHF. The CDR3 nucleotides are TGTGCCATCAGTGACGGGCAGGGGAATCGACATCAGCCCCAGCATTTT.

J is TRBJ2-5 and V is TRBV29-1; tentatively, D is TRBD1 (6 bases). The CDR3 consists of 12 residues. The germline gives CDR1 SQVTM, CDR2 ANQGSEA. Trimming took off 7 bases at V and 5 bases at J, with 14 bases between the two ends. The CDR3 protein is CSGQTGGETQYF. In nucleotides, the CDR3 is TGCAGCGGACAGACAGGAGGCGAGACCCAGTACTTC.

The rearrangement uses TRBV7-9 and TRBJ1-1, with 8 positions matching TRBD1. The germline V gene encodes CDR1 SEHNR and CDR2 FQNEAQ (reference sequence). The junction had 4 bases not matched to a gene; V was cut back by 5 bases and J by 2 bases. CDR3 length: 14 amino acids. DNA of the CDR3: TGTGCCAGCAGCGAAACAGGGGGTAACACTGAAGCTTTCTTT. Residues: CASSETGGNTEAFF.

The CDR3 is CASSLAGGRDSYNEQFF. CDR3 DNA sequence: TGCGCCAGCAGCTTGGCCGGAGGCCGGGACTCTTACAATGAGCAGTTCTTC. V and J are TRBV5-1 and TRBJ2-1; D is possibly TRBD2 (6 bases). CDR1 is SGHRS, CDR2 YFSETQ, per germline. This CDR3 has 17 amino acids. V lost 0 bases, J lost 4 bases, and 17 bases lay in between. Full variable domain (missing parts from reference TRBV5-1 and TRBJ2-1): KAGVTQTPRYLIKTRGQQVTLSCSPISGHRSVSWYQQTPGQGLQFLFEYFSETQRNKGNFPGRFSGRQFSNSRSEMNVSTLELGDSALYLCASSLAGGRDSYNEQFFGPGTRLTVL.

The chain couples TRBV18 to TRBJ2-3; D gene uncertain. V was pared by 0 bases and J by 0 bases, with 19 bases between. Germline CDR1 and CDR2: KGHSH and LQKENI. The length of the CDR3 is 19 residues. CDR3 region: CASSPPPLRRSRSTDTQYF. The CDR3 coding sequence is TGTGCCAGCTCACCACCCCCACTAAGACGTTCACGCAGCACAGATACGCAGTATTTT.

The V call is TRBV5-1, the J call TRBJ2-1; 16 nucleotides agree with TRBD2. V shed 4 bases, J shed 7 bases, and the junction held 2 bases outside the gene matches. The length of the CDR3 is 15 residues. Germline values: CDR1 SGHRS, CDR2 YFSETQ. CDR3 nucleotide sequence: TGCGCCAGCAGCGTGGGACTAGCGGGAGGGAATGAGCAGTTCTTC. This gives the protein CASSVGLAGGNEQFF.

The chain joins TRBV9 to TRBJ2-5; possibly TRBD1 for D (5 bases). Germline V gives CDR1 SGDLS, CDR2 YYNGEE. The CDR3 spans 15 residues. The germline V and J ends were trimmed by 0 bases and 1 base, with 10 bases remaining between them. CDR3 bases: TGTGCCAGCAGCGTAGTAGGGGCCCTCCAAGAGACCCAGTACTTC. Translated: CASSVVGALQETQYF.

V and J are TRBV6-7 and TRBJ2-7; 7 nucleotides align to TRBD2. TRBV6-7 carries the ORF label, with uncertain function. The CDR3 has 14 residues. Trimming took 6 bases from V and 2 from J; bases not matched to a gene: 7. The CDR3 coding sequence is TGTGCCAGCAGGATAAGCGGGATCCCCTACGAGCAGTACTTC. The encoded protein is CASRISGIPYEQYF.